This entry features one T cell receptor beta chain sequence. The junction departs from germline at one end; a sequencing error may be responsible. Germline V lookup: CDR1 SNHLY, CDR2 FYNNEI. This CDR3 is built from 15 residues. This entry comes from a study of molecular identifiers for immune sequencing clone quantification. TCRdb recomputed calls from the PCR reads with MiXCR, one row per CDR3 protein. Of just over 95,000 distinct CDR3 sequences listed, 24% are singletons. The sequenced sample consisted of naive CD8+ T cells from blood, with Jurkat cell RNA spiked in. Noted subset: FACS-sorted CD8+CD4-CCR7+CD45RA+ naive T cells. The chain links TRBV2 to TRBJ1-5, with TRBD1 as a possible D gene (5 bases). This receptor was identified in a human donor in good health. Some libraries in this study had Jurkat cell RNA spiked in. CDR3 amino acids: CAISEVTAPGQPQHF. The CDR3 DNA reads as TGTGCCATCAGTGAAGTGACAGCCCCAGGTCAGCCCCAGCATTTT.